A selection of T cell receptor beta chains follows, all from one sample in a study of beta chain features in type 1 diabetes. Repertoires were generated with immunoSEQ multiplex PCR, while TCRdb's copy carries only in-frame clones and drops some. The sample carries about 710,000 clones, over 12% recorded once. Sequencing was performed on naive CD4+ T cells from blood. These receptors were taken from a man between 18 and 29 years old with type 1 diabetes. Both conserved end residues are part of each CDR3. The order of the fields is CDR3 protein, V gene, clone size, D gene, J gene. A D gene is named only where the DNA matches it firmly. The size field is filled for only some rows; it gives once, few, many or a size class.

cdr3_aa: CASNLLGQGRETQYF
v_call: TRBV19
clone_size: NA
d_call: TRBD1
j_call: TRBJ2-5

cdr3_aa: CASTPIGRGRETQYF
v_call: TRBV7-2
clone_size: NA
d_call: TRBD2
j_call: TRBJ2-5

cdr3_aa: CASSFTRTNEQFF
v_call: TRBV11-1
clone_size: few
d_call: NA
j_call: TRBJ2-1

cdr3_aa: CASSSQRQGDTEAFF
v_call: TRBV5-6
clone_size: few
d_call: TRBD1
j_call: TRBJ1-1

cdr3_aa: CASGSSGRFNEQFF
v_call: TRBV2
clone_size: NA
d_call: TRBD2
j_call: TRBJ2-1

cdr3_aa: CASSGQNTDTQYF
v_call: TRBV2
clone_size: NA
d_call: NA
j_call: TRBJ2-3

cdr3_aa: CASSRTAAYEQYF
v_call: TRBV2
clone_size: few
d_call: NA
j_call: TRBJ2-7

cdr3_aa: CAIGSGGAPDTQYF
v_call: TRBV10-3
clone_size: few
d_call: TRBD2
j_call: TRBJ2-3

cdr3_aa: CASSLAIYGYTF
v_call: TRBV7-9
clone_size: NA
d_call: NA
j_call: TRBJ1-2

cdr3_aa: CAWGLTGSNQPQHF
v_call: TRBV30
clone_size: NA
d_call: NA
j_call: TRBJ1-5

cdr3_aa: CASSVDWRRDGYTF
v_call: TRBV9
clone_size: few
d_call: NA
j_call: TRBJ1-2

cdr3_aa: CASSSRQGRGEKLFF
v_call: TRBV11-2
clone_size: few
d_call: TRBD1
j_call: TRBJ1-4

cdr3_aa: CASSLSVGEQYF
v_call: TRBV27
clone_size: few
d_call: NA
j_call: TRBJ2-7

cdr3_aa: CASSKTGQSNTGELFF
v_call: TRBV9
clone_size: NA
d_call: TRBD1
j_call: TRBJ2-2